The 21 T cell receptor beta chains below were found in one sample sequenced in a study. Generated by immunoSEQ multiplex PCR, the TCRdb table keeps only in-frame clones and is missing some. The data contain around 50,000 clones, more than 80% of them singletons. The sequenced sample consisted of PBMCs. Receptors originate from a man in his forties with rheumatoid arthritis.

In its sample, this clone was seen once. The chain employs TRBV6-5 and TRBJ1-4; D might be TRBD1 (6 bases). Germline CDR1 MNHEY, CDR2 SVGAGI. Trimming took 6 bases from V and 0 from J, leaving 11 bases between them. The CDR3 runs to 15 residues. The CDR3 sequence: CASSLDSATNEKLFF. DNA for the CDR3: TGTGCCAGCAGCCTGGACAGTGCAACTAATGAAAAACTGTTTTTT.

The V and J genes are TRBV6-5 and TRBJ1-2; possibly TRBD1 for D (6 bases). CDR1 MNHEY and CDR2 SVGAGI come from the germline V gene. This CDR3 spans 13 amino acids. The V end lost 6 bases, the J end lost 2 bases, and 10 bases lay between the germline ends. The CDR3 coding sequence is TGTGCCAGCAGACGGAGGGGGAACTATGGCTACACCTTC. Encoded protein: CASRRRGNYGYTF.

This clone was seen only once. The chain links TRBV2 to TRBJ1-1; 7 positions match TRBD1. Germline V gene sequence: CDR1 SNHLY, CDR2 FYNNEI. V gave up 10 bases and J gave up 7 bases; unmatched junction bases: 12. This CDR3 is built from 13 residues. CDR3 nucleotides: TGTGCCACCTCAGGGGGGGGGCGAAGTGAAGCTTTCTTT. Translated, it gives CATSGGGRSEAFF.

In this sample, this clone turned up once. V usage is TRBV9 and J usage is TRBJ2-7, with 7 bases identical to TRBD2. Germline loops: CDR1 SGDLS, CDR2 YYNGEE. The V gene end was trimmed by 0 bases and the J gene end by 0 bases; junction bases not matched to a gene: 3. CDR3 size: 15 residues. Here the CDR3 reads CASSVGSGVSYEQYF. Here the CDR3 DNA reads TGTGCCAGCAGCGTAGGGAGCGGGGTCTCCTACGAGCAGTACTTC.

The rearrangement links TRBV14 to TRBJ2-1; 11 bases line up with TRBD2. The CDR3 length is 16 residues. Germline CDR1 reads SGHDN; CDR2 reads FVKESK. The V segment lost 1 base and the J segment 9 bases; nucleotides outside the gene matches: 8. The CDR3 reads CASSQVARLAGSEQFF. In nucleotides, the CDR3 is TGTGCCAGCAGCCAAGTTGCCCGACTAGCGGGGAGTGAGCAGTTCTTC.

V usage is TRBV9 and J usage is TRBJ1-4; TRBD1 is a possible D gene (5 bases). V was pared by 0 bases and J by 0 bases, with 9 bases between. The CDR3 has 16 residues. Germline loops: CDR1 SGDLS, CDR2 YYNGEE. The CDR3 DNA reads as TGTGCCAGCAGCGTAGGTCTGGGACCAACTAATGAAAAACTGTTTTTT. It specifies CASSVGLGPTNEKLFF.

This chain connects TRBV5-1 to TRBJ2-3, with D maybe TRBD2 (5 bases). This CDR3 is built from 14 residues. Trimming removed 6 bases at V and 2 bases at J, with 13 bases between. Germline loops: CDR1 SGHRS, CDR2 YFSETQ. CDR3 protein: CASTSSAPTDTQYF. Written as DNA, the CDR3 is TGCGCCAGCACCAGTAGCGCCCCCACAGATACGCAGTATTTT.

DNA of the CDR3: TGTGCCAGCAGGGCCGGGACCTTGGCTGAAGCTTTCTTT. Its translation is CASRAGTLAEAFF. The rearrangement links TRBV2 to TRBJ1-1; D might be TRBD1 (5 bases). The CDR3 is made up of 13 amino acids. Germline CDR1 is SNHLY and CDR2 is FYNNEI. Trimming removed 6 bases from V and 6 bases from J, with 14 bases in between.

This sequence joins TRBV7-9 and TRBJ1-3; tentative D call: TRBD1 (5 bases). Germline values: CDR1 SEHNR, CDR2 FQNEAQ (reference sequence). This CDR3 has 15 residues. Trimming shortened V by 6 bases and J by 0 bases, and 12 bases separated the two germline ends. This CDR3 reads CASRNRSVSGNTIYF. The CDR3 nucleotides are TGTGCCAGCAGAAACAGGTCCGTCTCTGGAAACACCATATATTTT.

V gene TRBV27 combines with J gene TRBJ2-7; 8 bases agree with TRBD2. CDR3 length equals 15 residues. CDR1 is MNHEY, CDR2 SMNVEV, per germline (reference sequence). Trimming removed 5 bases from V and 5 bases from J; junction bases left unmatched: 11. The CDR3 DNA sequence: TGTGCCAGCAGTGAGGTTTCGGGAGGGCCGAACGAGCAGTACTTC. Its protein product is CASSEVSGGPNEQYF.

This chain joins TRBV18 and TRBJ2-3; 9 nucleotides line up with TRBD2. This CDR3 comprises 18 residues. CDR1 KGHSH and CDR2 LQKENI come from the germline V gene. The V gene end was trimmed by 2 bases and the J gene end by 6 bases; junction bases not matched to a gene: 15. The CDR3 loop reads CASSPGGFMGLATDTQYF. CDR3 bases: TGTGCCAGCTCACCAGGAGGATTTATGGGACTAGCCACCGATACGCAGTATTTT.

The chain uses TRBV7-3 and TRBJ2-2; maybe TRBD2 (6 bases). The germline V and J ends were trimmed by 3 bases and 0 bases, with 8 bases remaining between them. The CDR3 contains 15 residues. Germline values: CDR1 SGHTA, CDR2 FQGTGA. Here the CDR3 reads CASSFGTPNTGELFF. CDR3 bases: TGTGCCAGCAGCTTCGGGACTCCGAACACCGGGGAGCTGTTTTTT.

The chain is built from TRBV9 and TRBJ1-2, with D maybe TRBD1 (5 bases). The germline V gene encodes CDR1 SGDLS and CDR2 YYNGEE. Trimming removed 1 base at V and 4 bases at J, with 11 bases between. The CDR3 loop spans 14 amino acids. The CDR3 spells CASSVIPGTYGYTF. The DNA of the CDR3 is TGTGCCAGCAGCGTAATTCCAGGGACCTATGGCTACACCTTC.

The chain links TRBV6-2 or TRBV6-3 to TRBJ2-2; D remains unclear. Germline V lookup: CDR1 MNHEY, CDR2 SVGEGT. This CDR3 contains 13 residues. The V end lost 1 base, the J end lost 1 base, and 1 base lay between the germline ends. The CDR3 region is CASSYLNTGELFF. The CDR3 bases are TGTGCCAGCAGTTACTTGAACACCGGGGAGCTGTTTTTT.

The CDR3 DNA sequence: TGTGCCAGCAGCCCAGACAGGGGTCCGCATGGCTACACCTTC. Translating gives CASSPDRGPHGYTF. V gene TRBV13 combines with J gene TRBJ1-2; TRBD1 aligns across 8 bases. The CDR3 runs 14 residues. Per the germline V gene, CDR1 is PRHDT and CDR2 is FYEKMQ (reference sequence). V shed 5 bases and J 6 bases; nucleotides not matched to a gene: 8.

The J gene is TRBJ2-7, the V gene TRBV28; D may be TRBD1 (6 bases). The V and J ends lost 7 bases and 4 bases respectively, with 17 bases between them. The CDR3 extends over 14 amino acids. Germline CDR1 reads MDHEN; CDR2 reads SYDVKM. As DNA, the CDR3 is TGTGCCAGCAATACCGGGACAACTCCTTACGAGCAGTACTTC. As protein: CASNTGTTPYEQYF. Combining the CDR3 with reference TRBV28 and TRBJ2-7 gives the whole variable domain DVKVTQSSRYLVKRTGEKVFLECVQDMDHENMFWYRQDPGLGLRLIYFSYDVKMKEKGDIPEGYSVSREKKERFSLILESASTNQTSMYLCASNTGTTPYEQYFGPGTRLTVT.

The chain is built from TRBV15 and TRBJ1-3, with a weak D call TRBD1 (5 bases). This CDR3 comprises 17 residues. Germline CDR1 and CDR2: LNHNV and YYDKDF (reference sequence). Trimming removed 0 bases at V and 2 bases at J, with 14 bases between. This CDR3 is CATSREWGREAGNTIYF. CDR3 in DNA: TGTGCCACCAGCAGAGAATGGGGCAGGGAGGCTGGAAACACCATATATTTT. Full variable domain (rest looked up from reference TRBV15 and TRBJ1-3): DAMVIQNPRYQVTQFGKPVTLSCSQTLNHNVMYWYQQKSSQAPKLLFHYYDKDFNNEADTPDNFQSRRPNTSFCFLDIRSPGLGDTAMYLCATSREWGREAGNTIYFGEGSWLTVV.

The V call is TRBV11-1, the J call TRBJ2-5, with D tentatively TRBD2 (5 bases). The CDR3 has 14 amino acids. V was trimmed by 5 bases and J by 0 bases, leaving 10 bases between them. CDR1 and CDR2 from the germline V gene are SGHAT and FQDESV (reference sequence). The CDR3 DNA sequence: TGTGCCAGCAGCCAGCGGTCGTACCAAGAGACCCAGTACTTC. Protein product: CASSQRSYQETQYF. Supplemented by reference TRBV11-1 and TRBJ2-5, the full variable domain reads EAEVAQSPRYKITEKSQAVAFWCDPISGHATLYWYRQILGQGPELLVQFQDESVVDDSQLPKDRFSAERLKGVDSTLKIQPAELGDSAMYLCASSQRSYQETQYFGPGTRLLVL.

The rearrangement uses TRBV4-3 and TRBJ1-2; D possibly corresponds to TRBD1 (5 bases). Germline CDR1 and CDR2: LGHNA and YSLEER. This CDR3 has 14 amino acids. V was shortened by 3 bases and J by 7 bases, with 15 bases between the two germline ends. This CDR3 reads CASSHSTGGGGYTF. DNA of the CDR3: TGCGCCAGCAGCCATTCAACAGGTGGGGGTGGCTACACCTTC.

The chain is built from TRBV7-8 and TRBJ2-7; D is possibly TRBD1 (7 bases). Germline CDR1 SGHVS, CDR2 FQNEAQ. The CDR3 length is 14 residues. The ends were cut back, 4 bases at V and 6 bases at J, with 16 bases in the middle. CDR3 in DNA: TGTGCCAGCAGCTGGGAGACAGGGAGGAGCGAGCAGTACTTC. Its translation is CASSWETGRSEQYF.

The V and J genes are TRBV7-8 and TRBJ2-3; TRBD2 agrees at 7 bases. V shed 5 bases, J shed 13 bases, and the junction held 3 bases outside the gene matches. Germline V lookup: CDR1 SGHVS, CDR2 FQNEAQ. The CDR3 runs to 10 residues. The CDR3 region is CASSGGGKYF. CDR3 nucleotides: TGTGCCAGCAGCGGGGGAGGGAAGTATTTT.